Listed below are T cell receptor beta chains from one sample, sequenced in a study of T cell responses to AZD1222 COVID-19 vaccine. Generated by immunoSEQ multiplex PCR, the TCRdb table keeps only in-frame clones and is missing some. The sample lists 120,000 to 150,000 clones; more than 85% were seen once. Material: peripheral blood, obtained 28 days after the second AZD1222 dose. The receptors derive from an adult who received the AZD1222 COVID-19 vaccine. Each CDR3 is given with its conserved first and last residue. The order of the fields is V gene, clone size, J gene, D gene, CDR3 protein, CDR3 DNA. D genes are given only for firm matches. A clone size is listed for some rows: how often the clone was seen (once, few, many), or a class if it is expanded.

TRBV7-8	NA	TRBJ1-2	NA	CASSMGAGVDYGYTF	TGTGCCAGCAGCATGGGAGCTGGGGTTGACTATGGCTACACCTTC
TRBV25-1	NA	TRBJ1-2	NA	CASSDWVASTYGYTF	TGTGCCAGCAGTGATTGGGTAGCATCCACCTATGGCTACACCTTC
TRBV9	NA	TRBJ2-1	TRBD2	CASSSPQELAEANGNEQFF	TGTGCCAGCAGCTCCCCCCAGGAGCTAGCGGAGGCGAACGGGAATGAGCAGTTCTTC
TRBV28	NA	TRBJ1-5	NA	CASSLFFLGVGQPQHF	TGTGCCAGCAGTTTATTCTTTCTAGGGGTAGGTCAGCCCCAGCATTTT
TRBV28	NA	TRBJ1-1	NA	CETGGQGTEAFF	TGTGAAACGGGGGGCCAGGGAACTGAAGCTTTCTTT
TRBV10-3	NA	TRBJ2-3	TRBD2	CAISGGGSTDTQYF	TGTGCCATCAGTGGGGGAGGGAGCACAGATACGCAGTATTTT
TRBV7-2	NA	TRBJ1-1	NA	CASSQGGAEAFF	TGTGCCAGCAGCCAAGGGGGGGCTGAAGCTTTCTTT
TRBV20-1	NA	TRBJ2-7	NA	CSGTFEYEQYF	TGCAGCGGGACATTTGAGTACGAGCAGTACTTC
TRBV6-1	NA	TRBJ2-1	TRBD1	CASSEMDRASVNEQFF	TGTGCCAGCAGTGAGATGGACAGGGCTTCAGTAAATGAGCAGTTCTTC
TRBV2	NA	TRBJ2-5	NA	CASSDLSEQETQYF	TGTGCCAGCAGTGACCTTAGCGAGCAAGAGACCCAGTACTTC
TRBV4-3	NA	TRBJ2-1	NA	CASSQDPPLWAEQFF	TGCGCCAGCAGCCAAGATCCACCCCTCTGGGCCGAGCAGTTCTTC
TRBV3-1/TRBV3-2	NA	TRBJ1-6	NA	CASSQAPTGVRSPLHF	TGTGCCAGCAGCCAAGCACCGACAGGTGTAAGATCACCCCTCCACTTT
TRBV21-1	NA	TRBJ2-1	NA	CASSKRGQGDGTYNEQFF	TGTGCCAGCAGCAAAAGGGGACAGGGGGACGGGACCTACAATGAGCAGTTCTTC
TRBV7-8	NA	TRBJ1-5	NA	CASSLTGFGSNQPQHF	TGTGCCAGCAGCTTAACGGGGTTTGGAAGCAATCAGCCCCAGCATTTT
TRBV27	NA	TRBJ1-1	NA	CASSSGGKGSPEAFF	TGTGCCAGCAGTTCCGGGGGGAAAGGGAGCCCTGAAGCTTTCTTT
TRBV7-4	NA	TRBJ1-5	NA	CASSLTWGGNQPQHF	TGTGCCAGCAGCCTCACGTGGGGGGGCAATCAGCCCCAGCATTTT
TRBV19	NA	TRBJ1-2	NA	CASSIDRDGYTF	TGTGCCAGTAGTATAGACAGGGACGGCTACACCTTC
TRBV9	NA	TRBJ2-2	TRBD1	CASSPRTGFNTGELFF	TGTGCCAGCAGCCCTCGGACAGGTTTTAACACCGGGGAGCTGTTTTTT
TRBV5-1	NA	TRBJ2-3	NA	CASRVGADTQYF	TGCGCCAGCAGGGTAGGGGCAGATACGCAGTATTTT
TRBV18	NA	TRBJ2-7	NA	CASSPAWGTYEQYF	TGTGCCAGCTCACCTGCATGGGGGACCTACGAGCAGTACTTC
TRBV28	once	TRBJ2-7	TRBD1	CASSIGTGQDYEQYF	TGTGCCAGCAGTATAGGGACAGGGCAGGACTACGAGCAGTACTTC
TRBV4-3	NA	TRBJ2-7	TRBD1	CASSQEPAGGFGTYEQYF	TGCGCCAGCAGCCAAGAGCCGGCAGGGGGCTTTGGGACCTACGAGCAGTACTTC
TRBV6-6	NA	TRBJ1-2	TRBD1	CASSKGDRVNYGYTF	TGTGCCAGCAGTAAGGGGGACAGGGTAAACTATGGCTACACCTTC
TRBV7-2	NA	TRBJ1-1	TRBD1	CASSLHRGNTEAFF	TGTGCCAGCAGCTTACACAGGGGGAACACTGAAGCTTTCTTT
TRBV11-2	NA	TRBJ1-1	NA	CASSLGAGRAFF	TGTGCCAGCAGCTTAGGGGCAGGACGGGCTTTCTTT
TRBV7-9	NA	TRBJ2-5	NA	CASRRSTGEEYETQYF	TGTGCCAGCAGACGGTCAACAGGGGAGGAGTACGAGACCCAGTACTTC
TRBV5-4	NA	TRBJ1-6	NA	CASSRGGTLHF	TGTGCCAGCAGCCGGGGGGGCACCCTCCACTTT
TRBV29-1	NA	TRBJ2-3	NA	CSVTISGSSTDTQYF	TGCAGCGTCACGATATCAGGGTCAAGCACAGATACGCAGTATTTT
TRBV28	NA	TRBJ2-7	TRBD1	CASSPPGQGTYEQYF	TGTGCCAGCAGCCCCCCGGGACAGGGGACCTACGAGCAGTACTTC
TRBV7-7	NA	TRBJ2-2	NA	CASSLAAGGDTGELFF	TGTGCCAGCAGCTTAGCGGCAGGGGGGGACACCGGGGAGCTGTTTTTT
TRBV13	NA	TRBJ2-5	NA	CASSLRVRRETQYF	TGTGCCAGCAGCTTACGGGTCCGGAGGGAGACCCAGTACTTC
TRBV12-3/TRBV12-4	NA	TRBJ1-2	TRBD1	CASSAGTGYGYTF	TGTGCCAGCAGTGCCGGGACAGGGTATGGCTACACCTTC
TRBV9	NA	TRBJ1-1	TRBD1	CASSAGQGAPGEAFF	TGTGCCAGCAGCGCTGGCCAGGGGGCGCCGGGTGAAGCTTTCTTT
TRBV7-9	NA	TRBJ1-3	TRBD1	CASSLRQGANTIYF	TGTGCCAGCAGCTTAAGGCAGGGGGCAAACACCATATATTTT
TRBV2	NA	TRBJ1-1	NA	CASSETLLWAFF	TGTGCCAGCAGTGAAACTCTTCTTTGGGCTTTCTTT
TRBV6-6	NA	TRBJ2-3	TRBD2	CASSHRPGSGGRTSTDTQYF	TGTGCCAGCAGCCATCGACCGGGTAGCGGGGGGAGAACTAGCACAGATACGCAGTATTTT
TRBV5-1	NA	TRBJ1-1	NA	CASSLTGENTEAFF	TGCGCCAGCAGCTTGACCGGGGAGAACACTGAAGCTTTCTTT
TRBV27	NA	TRBJ1-5	NA	CASSLFPYQPQHF	TGTGCCAGCAGTTTATTTCCCTATCAGCCCCAGCATTTT
TRBV27	NA	TRBJ1-4	TRBD1	CASRKQGVGKLFF	TGTGCCAGCAGAAAACAGGGGGTCGGAAAACTGTTTTTT
TRBV5-6	NA	TRBJ2-3	NA	CASSLSADTQYF	TGTGCCAGTAGCCTCAGCGCAGATACGCAGTATTTT
TRBV28	NA	TRBJ1-2	TRBD1	CASVIRTGFGYTF	TGTGCCAGCGTCATCCGGACAGGGTTCGGCTACACCTTC
TRBV3-1/TRBV3-2	NA	TRBJ2-2	NA	CASRLSNTGELFF	TGTGCCAGCAGACTCTCGAACACCGGGGAGCTGTTTTTT
TRBV28	NA	TRBJ2-7	NA	CASSLPSSYEQYF	TGTGCCAGCAGTCTACCGAGCTCCTACGAGCAGTACTTC
TRBV7-2	few	TRBJ2-7	NA	CASSFNGLVPNEQYF	TGTGCCAGCAGCTTTAATGGGCTAGTCCCCAACGAGCAGTACTTC
TRBV9	NA	TRBJ2-2	TRBD1	CASSTRQGTLNTGELFF	TGTGCCAGCAGCACACGACAGGGGACTCTTAACACCGGGGAGCTGTTTTTT
TRBV6-2/TRBV6-3	once	TRBJ1-1	NA	CASSYGTLRGSTEAFF	TGTGCCAGCAGTTACGGGACCCTCCGGGGGTCCACTGAAGCTTTCTTT
TRBV28	NA	TRBJ2-7	TRBD1	CASSSPGQSYEQYF	TGTGCCAGCAGTTCCCCGGGACAGTCCTACGAGCAGTACTTC
TRBV7-9	NA	TRBJ1-3	TRBD1	CASSFTGGAGNTIYF	TGTGCCAGCAGCTTCACAGGGGGAGCTGGAAACACCATATATTTT
TRBV6-5	NA	TRBJ1-5	NA	CASSYLRTDNQPQHF	TGTGCCAGCAGTTATCTCAGGACAGATAATCAGCCCCAGCATTTT
TRBV7-9	NA	TRBJ1-6	NA	CASSLGGLDSPLHF	TGTGCCAGCAGCTTGGGGGGATTAGATTCACCCCTCCACTTT
TRBV5-1	NA	TRBJ1-1	NA	CASSSQGIEAFF	TGCGCCAGCAGCTCACAGGGTATTGAAGCTTTCTTT
TRBV6-6	NA	TRBJ1-3	NA	CASSHFDRAGNTIYF	TGTGCCAGCAGTCATTTTGACAGAGCTGGAAACACCATATATTTT
TRBV6-2/TRBV6-3	NA	TRBJ2-2	NA	CASSGGEIVPGELFF	TGTGCCAGCAGTGGAGGGGAGATTGTTCCCGGGGAGCTGTTTTTT